This TCR beta chain was captured by sequencing in a study of T cell responses to AZD1222 COVID-19 vaccine. Overall study results and limits: With dominance at 160-218 and 743-854, vaccine-associated CD4 TCRs spanned spike. Baseline seropositives among AZD1222 recipients totaled only five or six. It should be noted that donors were predominantly white British and more often female, and clonal diversity was possibly underestimated.

With respect to this clone: Antigen: not known.

Second-dose intervals near 4 or 12 weeks were combined. The table came from immunoSEQ multiplex PCR; TCRdb's copy has only in-frame clones and leaves some out. Of 100,000 to 150,000 clones listed, around nine tenths are singletons. CDR1 and CDR2 from the germline V gene are KGHSH and LQKENI. CDR3 length equals 16 residues. The V end lost 1 base, the J end lost 2 bases, and 13 bases lay between the germline ends. The V gene is TRBV18, the J gene TRBJ2-3, with D possibly matching TRBD1 (6 bases). The material was peripheral blood, obtained 28 days after the second AZD1222 dose. This clonotype originated in an adult who received the AZD1222 COVID-19 vaccine. This chain's CDR3 is CASSPLQGPLTDTQYF. The CDR3 coding sequence is TGTGCCAGCTCACCACTACAGGGCCCCCTCACAGATACGCAGTATTTT.